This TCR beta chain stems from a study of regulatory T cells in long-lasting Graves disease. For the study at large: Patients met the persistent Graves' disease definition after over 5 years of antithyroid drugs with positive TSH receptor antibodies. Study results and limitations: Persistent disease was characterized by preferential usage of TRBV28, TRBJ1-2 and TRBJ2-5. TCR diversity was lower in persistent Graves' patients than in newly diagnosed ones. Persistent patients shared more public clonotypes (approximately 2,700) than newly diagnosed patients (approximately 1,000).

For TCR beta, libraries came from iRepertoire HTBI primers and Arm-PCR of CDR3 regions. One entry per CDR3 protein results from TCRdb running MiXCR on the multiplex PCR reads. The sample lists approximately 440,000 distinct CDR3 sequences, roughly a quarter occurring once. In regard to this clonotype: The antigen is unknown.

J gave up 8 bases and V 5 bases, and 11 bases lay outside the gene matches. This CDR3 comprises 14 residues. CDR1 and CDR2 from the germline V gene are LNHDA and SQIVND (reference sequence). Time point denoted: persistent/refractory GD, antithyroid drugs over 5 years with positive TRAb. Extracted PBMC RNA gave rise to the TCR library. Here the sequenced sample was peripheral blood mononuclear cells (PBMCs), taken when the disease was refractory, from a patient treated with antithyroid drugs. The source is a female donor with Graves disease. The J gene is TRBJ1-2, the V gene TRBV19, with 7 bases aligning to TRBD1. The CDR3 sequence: CASSSMTGFGGYTF. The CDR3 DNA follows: TGTGCCAGTAGTTCAATGACAGGGTTCGGCGGCTACACCTTC.